Below, 20 T cell receptor beta chains from the same sample are listed, as sequenced in a study of T cell responses to AZD1222 COVID-19 vaccine. Assay used: immunoSEQ multiplex PCR; TCRdb lists only in-frame clones, some missing. Altogether about 120,000 clones are present, just over 90% being singletons, with the ten largest covering less than 6%. The input for sequencing was peripheral blood, taken 28 days after the second AZD1222 dose. These receptors all stem from an adult who received the AZD1222 COVID-19 vaccine.

This clone came up once. The V call is TRBV9, the J call TRBJ2-3; 9 bases line up with TRBD2. V was pared by 0 bases and J by 4 bases, with 6 bases of the junction left unmatched. Germline V gene data show CDR1 as SGDLS and CDR2 as YYNGEE. The CDR3 runs to 16 residues. The CDR3 DNA follows: TGTGCCAGCAGCGTAGAACCTAGCGGGAAGTCAGATACGCAGTATTTT. Amino acid sequence: CASSVEPSGKSDTQYF.

V and J are TRBV11-2 and TRBJ2-3, with D hard to call. The CDR3 totals 14 residues. The V and J ends lost 1 base and 3 bases respectively, with 8 bases between them. The V gene's germline CDR1 is SGHAT and CDR2 FQNNGV. The chain's CDR3 is CASSLGPGTDTQYF. The CDR3 nucleotides read TGTGCCAGCAGCTTAGGGCCAGGAACAGATACGCAGTATTTT.

The rearrangement joins TRBV18 to TRBJ1-2; TRBD1 matches at 7 bases. Germline V gene data show CDR1 as KGHSH and CDR2 as LQKENI. This CDR3 spans 15 amino acids. V shed 3 bases and J 2 bases; nucleotides not matched to a gene: 6. CDR3 loop: CASSPNRDSNYGYTF. The CDR3 DNA is TGTGCCAGCTCACCCAATCGGGACAGCAACTATGGCTACACCTTC.

The chain links TRBV11-3 to TRBJ2-1; no clear D gene. Trimming left V 1 base short and J 10 bases short, with 11 bases between. The CDR3 runs to 13 residues. Germline-derived CDR1 and CDR2 are SGHNT and YENEEA. CDR3 nucleotides: TGTGCCAGCAGCTTAGGCATCCTTAGGGAGCAGTTCTTC. It translates to CASSLGILREQFF.

V is TRBV7-2 and J is TRBJ1-6; D unresolved. The V end was cut by 6 bases, the J end by 0 bases, with 9 bases between. CDR3 size: 15 residues. Germline CDR1 SGHTA, CDR2 FQGNSA. As DNA, the CDR3 is TGTGCCAGCAGTAGCTGGAGCTCCTATAATTCACCCCTCCACTTT. This gives the protein CASSSWSSYNSPLHF.

This sequence joins TRBV6-5 and TRBJ2-2, with 8 bases lining up with TRBD1. This CDR3 contains 15 residues. Germline CDR1 and CDR2: MNHEY and SVGAGI. V was clipped by 4 bases and J by 5 bases; unmatched bases: 6. The CDR3 is CASSSQGALTGELFF. The CDR3 nucleotides read TGTGCCAGCAGTTCCCAGGGGGCCCTGACCGGGGAGCTGTTTTTT.

The chain employs TRBV14 and TRBJ2-2; 9 nucleotides line up with TRBD2. The CDR3 consists of 15 residues. The trim removed 4 bases at V and 0 bases at J, leaving 0 bases unmatched. Germline loops: CDR1 SGHDN, CDR2 FVKESK. CDR3 DNA: TGTGCCAGCAGCCGACTAGCGGCGAACACCGGGGAGCTGTTTTTT. Translating gives CASSRLAANTGELFF.

The CDR3 region is CASSERTGVYEQYF. CDR3 nucleotides: TGTGCCAGCAGTGAGAGGACAGGGGTCTACGAGCAGTACTTC. The gene calls are TRBV6-2 or TRBV6-3 and TRBJ2-7, with 9 positions matching TRBD1. J gave up 3 bases and V 5 bases, and 5 bases lay outside the gene matches. The CDR3 spans 14 residues. Germline CDR1 reads MNHEY; CDR2 reads SVGEGT.

The genes are TRBV4-3 and TRBJ2-2; D gene uncertain. The CDR3 consists of 16 residues. CDR1 is LGHNA and CDR2 is YSLEER in the germline V gene. Trimming took 0 bases from V and 3 from J, leaving 11 bases between them. CDR3 sequence (DNA): TGCGCCAGCAGCCAAGATAGGCAGGTGGACACCGGGGAGCTGTTTTTT. Amino acid sequence: CASSQDRQVDTGELFF.

The J gene is TRBJ1-2, the V gene TRBV7-2, with 7 bases lining up with TRBD1. V lost 6 bases to trimming and J lost 0 bases; unmatched junction nucleotides: 13. This CDR3 region has 17 residues. The germline V gene has CDR1 SGHTA and CDR2 FQGNSA. The CDR3 DNA reads as TGTGCCAGCAGATTGAGGACAGGAGAAGCTACTAACTATGGCTACACCTTC. Residues: CASRLRTGEATNYGYTF.

V and J are TRBV2 and TRBJ2-1; D remains ambiguous. The germline V gene has CDR1 SNHLY and CDR2 FYNNEI. The CDR3 is 12 residues long. Trimming removed 8 bases at V and 0 bases at J, with 5 bases between. CDR3 region: CASGFSYNEQFF. The DNA of the CDR3 is TGTGCCAGCGGGTTCTCCTACAATGAGCAGTTCTTC.

The gene calls are TRBV2 and TRBJ1-2, with D perhaps matching TRBD1 (5 bases). The CDR3 runs 14 residues. The V end was cut by 4 bases, the J end by 4 bases, with 13 bases between. Germline lookup yields CDR1 SNHLY and CDR2 FYNNEI. CDR3 amino acids: CASSGGRNFYGYTF. The CDR3 DNA is TGTGCCAGCAGTGGGGGCAGAAACTTCTATGGCTACACCTTC.

This rearrangement joins TRBV19 to TRBJ1-6; TRBD1 matches at 10 bases. Trimming at V came to 6 bases and at J to 7 bases, leaving 3 bases not matched to a gene. This CDR3 comprises 14 residues. Germline lookup yields CDR1 LNHDA and CDR2 SQIVND (reference sequence). This chain's CDR3 is CASRGQGTNSPLHF. The CDR3, as DNA: TGTGCCAGTAGGGGACAGGGGACGAATTCACCCCTCCACTTT.

This clone was observed a single time. The V and J genes are TRBV7-2 and TRBJ2-5; 9 bases are a match to TRBD2. Germline-derived CDR1 and CDR2 are SGHTA and FQGNSA. CDR3 length: 17 amino acids. The J segment lost 1 base and the V segment lost 1 base, leaving 7 bases of the junction unmatched. CDR3 in DNA: TGTGCCAGCAGCTTAGTTCTAGCGGGGCCGATCCAAGAGACCCAGTACTTC. Encoded protein: CASSLVLAGPIQETQYF.

This rearrangement joins TRBV5-6 to TRBJ2-3; 12 bases are a match to TRBD2. Germline values: CDR1 SGHDT, CDR2 YYEEEE. V shed 0 bases and J 5 bases; nucleotides not matched to a gene: 4. CDR3 length equals 16 residues. The CDR3 spells CASSLARTSGIDTQYF. The CDR3, as DNA: TGTGCCAGCAGCTTGGCGAGGACTAGCGGGATAGATACGCAGTATTTT.

The chain is built from TRBV7-9 and TRBJ1-1; no definite D call. CDR3 length: 12 residues. Trimming cost V 1 base and J 7 bases, with 7 bases left between them. Germline V gives CDR1 SEHNR, CDR2 FQNEAQ (reference sequence). CDR3 DNA: TGTGCCAGCAGCTTAGGAAGCCGTGAAGCTTTCTTT. Translation: CASSLGSREAFF.

This chain links TRBV5-6 with TRBJ2-2; the match to TRBD2 covers 7 bases. V trimming: 0 bases; J trimming: 3 bases; junction bases outside the gene matches: 5. The CDR3 is 16 residues long. The germline CDR1 and CDR2 sequences are SGHDT and YYEEEE. The CDR3 DNA reads as TGTGCCAGCAGCTTGGGGGGCGGGAGCTACACCGGGGAGCTGTTTTTT. Its protein product is CASSLGGGSYTGELFF. Full variable domain (outside the CDR3, taken from reference TRBV5-6 and TRBJ2-2): DAGVTQSPTHLIKTRGQQVTLRCSPKSGHDTVSWYQQALGQGPQFIFQYYEEEERQRGNFPDRFSGHQFPNYSSELNVNALLLGDSALYLCASSLGGGSYTGELFFGEGSRLTVL.

The chain has TRBV11-2 and TRBJ2-2, with D uncertain. V lost 5 bases and J lost 3, with 10 bases in between. The CDR3 is 14 amino acids. The germline V gene encodes CDR1 SGHAT and CDR2 FQNNGV. In nucleotides, the CDR3 is TGTGCCAGCAGCCCCCTGGCGGACACCGGGGAGCTGTTTTTT. As protein: CASSPLADTGELFF.

The chain has TRBV6-2 or TRBV6-3 and TRBJ1-1, with D hard to call. Trimming cost V 6 bases and J 1 base, with 9 bases left between them. Per the germline V gene, CDR1 is MNHEY and CDR2 is SVGEGT. This CDR3 contains 13 residues. The CDR3 spells CASSRDSNTEAFF. CDR3 bases: TGTGCCAGCAGCCGAGATTCGAACACTGAAGCTTTCTTT.

On this clone: This same CDR3 is encoded by further DNA sequences in the sample. This sequence joins TRBV3-1 (or the pseudogene TRBV3-2) and TRBJ1-1; 7 bases agree with TRBD1. This CDR3 is 13 amino acids long. V was pared by 4 bases and J by 3 bases, with 2 bases of the junction left unmatched. The germline CDR1 and CDR2 sequences are LGHDT and YNNKEL (reference sequence). CDR3 residues: CASSPTGDTEAFF. The CDR3 region has the DNA TGTGCCAGCAGCCCTACAGGGGACACTGAAGCTTTCTTT.